This T cell receptor (beta chain) appears in the sequencing data of a study of T cell repertoires in cytomegalovirus infection. The overall study: Indications of both CMV infection and matching HLA type were provided by public TCR beta signatures. Study-wide points: Using cumulative public TCR beta family frequency, the authors identified those who carried CMV together with the relevant HLA. HLA-C-restricted CMV clonotypes gave the most frequent clonotype in two of eight donors.

MiXCR was run by TCRdb on the reads, yielding one entry per CDR3 protein. Of about 180,000 distinct CDR3 sequences listed, roughly 14% were seen once; the top ten hold 27%. Trimming at V came to 2 bases and at J to 10 bases, leaving 2 bases not matched to a gene. This CDR3 comprises 14 residues. Germline CDR1 KGHSH, CDR2 LQKENI. Concerning this clonotype: What it binds is unknown.

This TCR was recovered from a human donor in good health (CMV status not recorded). Some clones in this sample may be carry-over from other donors' samples. J is TRBJ2-2 and V is TRBV18; 12 nucleotides line up with TRBD2. The sample consisted of PBMCs. Here the CDR3 DNA reads TGTGCCAGCTCACCAGGACTAGCGGGGAAGGAGCTGTTTTTT. Its translation is CASSPGLAGKELFF.